Below, 31 T cell receptor beta chains from the same sample are listed, as sequenced in a study of cytomegalovirus exposure and HLA in healthy donors. Both 60 Vbeta primers and 13 Jbeta primers went into the PCR. This table comes from immunoSEQ multiplex PCR, and its TCRdb copy is limited to in-frame clones, with some not included. The sample records some 190,000 clones, about 82% being singletons. The source material was PBMCs. The receptors come from a man aged 18 to 30 in good health and CMV-seronegative.

The chain couples TRBV5-1 to TRBJ1-4; D may be TRBD1 (5 bases). The germline V and J ends were trimmed by 1 base and 8 bases, with 12 bases remaining between them. The CDR3 spans 14 residues. From germline, CDR1 is SGHRS and CDR2 YFSETQ. CDR3 DNA sequence: TGCGCCAGCAGCTTGCGGGGGTCGGGAGAAAAACTGTTTTTT. Translating it yields CASSLRGSGEKLFF.

Only one count was recorded for this clone. V is TRBV2 and J is TRBJ1-6; D not certain. V lost 5 bases, J lost 5 bases, and 13 bases lay in between. The CDR3 length is 15 residues. CDR1 is SNHLY and CDR2 is FYNNEI in the germline V gene. The CDR3 protein is CASSQSGINNSPLHF. The CDR3 bases are TGTGCCAGCAGTCAATCCGGGATAAATAATTCACCCCTCCACTTT.

This clone has a single count. This rearrangement joins TRBV11-2 to TRBJ1-1; 8 bases agree with TRBD1. The CDR3 loop spans 14 amino acids. Germline CDR1 SGHAT, CDR2 FQNNGV. The V segment lost 5 bases and the J segment 5 bases; nucleotides outside the gene matches: 7. CDR3 coding DNA: TGTGCCAGCAGCCCAAGCAGGGGGCTTACTGAAGCTTTCTTT. This translates into CASSPSRGLTEAFF.

This clone has just a few counts. The rearrangement links TRBV6-5 to TRBJ2-1, with a tentative D call TRBD1 (6 bases). Trimming took off 8 bases at V and 4 bases at J, with 15 bases between the two ends. The V gene's germline CDR1 is MNHEY and CDR2 SVGAGI. The CDR3 contains 14 residues. The CDR3 DNA follows: TGTGCCAGCCGGGACCGCCAGGGGTACAATGAGCAGTTCTTC. Its protein product is CASRDRQGYNEQFF.

The chain uses TRBV4-1 and TRBJ2-5; 12 nucleotides agree with TRBD2. Matching the DNA end better, TRBJ2-7 makes the J call doubtful. This CDR3 is built from 16 residues. CDR1 is MGHRA and CDR2 is YSYEKL in the germline V gene. CDR3 protein: CASSQGTSGGSYEQYF. The CDR3 DNA reads as TGCGCCAGCAGCCAAGGTACTAGCGGGGGGAGCTACGAGCAGTACTTC.

V gene TRBV7-2 combines with J gene TRBJ2-7; 8 bases line up with TRBD2. Germline CDR1 reads SGHTA; CDR2 reads FQGNSA. The CDR3 covers 16 residues. Losses at the gene ends were 1 base for V and 0 bases for J; bases not matched to a gene: 5. DNA for the CDR3: TGTGCCAGCAGCTTAGGGGCCGGGAGGGTCTCCTACGAGCAGTACTTC. This sequence encodes CASSLGAGRVSYEQYF.

The chain couples TRBV28 to TRBJ1-2, with D perhaps matching TRBD1 (5 bases). The CDR3 is 13 amino acids. The V end lost 7 bases, the J end lost 1 base, and 10 bases lay between the germline ends. From germline, CDR1 is MDHEN and CDR2 SYDVKM. The CDR3 is CASNTGRNYGYTF. CDR3 DNA: TGTGCCAGCAACACAGGCCGTAACTATGGCTACACCTTC.

This clone was counted only a few times. The V call is TRBV6-1, the J call TRBJ1-1; 7 bases line up with TRBD1. In germline, CDR1 is MNHNS, CDR2 SASEGT. The CDR3 runs to 13 residues. V was pared by 3 bases and J by 7 bases, with 5 bases of the junction left unmatched. CDR3 sequence (DNA): TGTGCCAGCAGTGAGACAGGGATCAGTGAAGCTTTCTTT. It encodes CASSETGISEAFF.

For this clone: A read error may account for a junction end that differs from germline. V usage is TRBV6-1 and J usage is TRBJ1-2; a weak D match, TRBD1 (5 bases). Germline V gene lookup returns CDR1 MNHNS and CDR2 SASEGT. CDR3 length: 12 residues. The CDR3 DNA follows: TGTGCCAGCGGGCGGGGCGGCTGGGGCTACCCCTTC. Translating gives CASGRGGWGYPF.

The rearrangement uses TRBV6-1 and TRBJ2-7; 7 nucleotides align to TRBD2. V lost 5 bases and J lost 3; bases outside the gene matches: 7. The CDR3 consists of 14 residues. The germline gives CDR1 MNHNS, CDR2 SASEGT. The DNA for the CDR3 is TGTGCCAGCAGTCTACAGGCTAGCGGCTACGAGCAGTACTTC. Translated, it gives CASSLQASGYEQYF.

The rearrangement uses TRBV6-6 and TRBJ1-1, with D uncertain. V was cut by 0 bases and J by 1 base, with 3 bases left in between. CDR1 and CDR2 from the germline V gene are MNHNY and SVGAGI (reference sequence). The length of the CDR3 is 13 residues. CDR3 amino acids: CASSYSRNTEAFF. CDR3 DNA sequence: TGTGCCAGCAGTTACTCGAGGAACACTGAAGCTTTCTTT.

This chain uses TRBV30 with TRBJ1-5; no firm D call. CDR1 is GTSNPN, CDR2 SVGIG, per germline (reference sequence). The germline V and J ends were trimmed by 1 base and 6 bases, with 10 bases remaining between them. The CDR3 runs 13 residues. In nucleotides, the CDR3 is TGTGCCTGGAGTGAGGGCGGGGTTCAGCCCCAGCATTTT. It translates to CAWSEGGVQPQHF. The complete variable domain, with remaining parts taken from reference TRBV30 and TRBJ1-5, reads SQTIHQWPATLVQPVGSPLSLECTVEGTSNPNLYWYRQAAGRGLQLLFYSVGIGQISSEVPQNLSASRPQDRQFILSSKKLLLSDSGFYLCAWSEGGVQPQHFGDGTRLSIL.

This clone was seen a handful of times. V and J are TRBV6-5 and TRBJ2-1; 9 bases are shared with TRBD1. Germline lookup yields CDR1 MNHEY and CDR2 SVGAGI. The CDR3 is 16 residues long. Germline trimming cut 2 bases from V and 5 bases from J; bases unmatched to any gene: 7. CDR3 amino acids: CASSYPGTGSHNEQFF. CDR3 nucleotide sequence: TGTGCCAGCAGTTACCCGGGGACAGGGTCGCACAATGAGCAGTTCTTC.

The chain combines TRBV19 with TRBJ1-1; no clear D. V was trimmed by 2 bases and J by 1 base, leaving 5 bases between them. The CDR3 is made up of 13 amino acids. Germline-derived CDR1 and CDR2 are LNHDA and SQIVND (reference sequence). Here the CDR3 DNA reads TGTGCCAGTAGTATAAAGCGGAACACTGAAGCTTTCTTT. It encodes CASSIKRNTEAFF.

The rearrangement joins TRBV10-3 to TRBJ2-7; the match to TRBD1 covers 7 bases. The J segment lost 10 bases and the V segment lost 10 bases, leaving 13 bases of the junction unmatched. The germline V gene has CDR1 ENHRY and CDR2 SYGVKD. The CDR3 is 12 residues long. The CDR3 region has the DNA TGTGCCACCCGGACAGGCGTTGAGCTTCAGTACTTC. It translates to CATRTGVELQYF.

The rearrangement links TRBV28 to TRBJ1-1; 7 bases align to TRBD1. The CDR3 is 18 residues long. Germline V gene data show CDR1 as MDHEN and CDR2 as SYDVKM. Germline trimming cut 7 bases from V and 0 bases from J; bases unmatched to any gene: 17. CDR3 sequence reads: CASTNPLGGSAMNTEAFF. The DNA for the CDR3 is TGTGCCAGCACCAACCCTTTAGGGGGCTCGGCCATGAACACTGAAGCTTTCTTT.

The rearrangement uses TRBV21-1 and TRBJ1-1; the D call of TRBD1 is as the table states it, not checked on the DNA. TRBV21-1 is described as a pseudogene. The CDR3 runs to 13 residues. The CDR3 region has the DNA TGTGCCAGGACCTCTGGGGCGGACACTGAAGCTTTCTTT. Its protein is CARTSGADTEAFF.

The genes are TRBV28 and TRBJ2-7, with 8 bases lining up with TRBD1. This CDR3 region has 13 residues. Trimming took 10 bases from V and 6 from J; bases not matched to a gene: 11. Germline CDR1 and CDR2: MDHEN and SYDVKM. This CDR3 reads CANAETGAGEQYF. CDR3 sequence (DNA): TGTGCCAACGCCGAGACAGGGGCAGGCGAGCAGTACTTC.

This chain uses TRBV25-1 with TRBJ1-1; 10 bases align to TRBD1. With 6 bases clipped from V and 6 bases from J, the junction kept 10 bases outside the gene matches. The CDR3 consists of 15 residues. Germline V gives CDR1 MGHDK, CDR2 SYGVNS. Written as DNA, the CDR3 is TGTGCCAGCAGGGCACCGACAGGGGGCGCGGCTGAAGCTTTCTTT. Its protein product is CASRAPTGGAAEAFF.

As to this clone: Compared with germline, one end of the junction differs, possibly owing to a read error. The V and J genes are TRBV29-1 and TRBJ2-7; 13 bases line up with TRBD2. This CDR3 contains 16 residues. CDR1 is SQVTM and CDR2 is ANQGSEA in the germline V gene. In nucleotides, the CDR3 is TGCAGCGTGGAAGGACTAGCGGGAGAGGGGTACTACGAGCAGTACTTC. Its translation: CSVEGLAGEGYYEQYF.

CDR3 region: CASSRDTPYEQYF. CDR3 nucleotide sequence: TGTGCCAGCAGCCGGGACACCCCCTACGAGCAGTACTTC. The rearrangement uses TRBV28 and TRBJ2-7, with D perhaps TRBD1 (6 bases). Germline lookup yields CDR1 MDHEN and CDR2 SYDVKM. CDR3 length: 13 amino acids. Trimming took 6 bases from V and 2 from J, leaving 11 bases between them. Drawing the rest from reference TRBV28 and TRBJ2-7, the complete variable domain is DVKVTQSSRYLVKRTGEKVFLECVQDMDHENMFWYRQDPGLGLRLIYFSYDVKMKEKGDIPEGYSVSREKKERFSLILESASTNQTSMYLCASSRDTPYEQYFGPGTRLTVT.

This clone was observed once. V usage is TRBV4-1 and J usage is TRBJ2-7; 9 positions agree with TRBD2. The V and J ends lost 4 bases and 3 bases, in that order; junction bases with no gene match: 4. The CDR3 runs to 14 residues. CDR1 and CDR2 (germline): MGHRA, YSYEKL. CDR3 DNA sequence: TGCGCCAGCAGCCTACGGACTAGCGACTACGAGCAGTACTTC. It translates to CASSLRTSDYEQYF.

This chain joins TRBV7-2 and TRBJ2-3; 8 bases map to TRBD1. The germline V gene encodes CDR1 SGHTA and CDR2 FQGNSA. The CDR3 spans 14 residues. Unmatched junction bases numbered 7, after V lost 7 bases and J lost 4 bases. CDR3 residues: CASTSDRAADTQYF. The CDR3, as DNA: TGTGCCAGCACCTCGGACAGGGCCGCAGATACGCAGTATTTT.

V usage is TRBV7-6 and J usage is TRBJ1-1; D remains unclear. This CDR3 is built from 13 residues. Germline V gene data show CDR1 as SGHVS and CDR2 as FNYEAQ. Trimming took off 1 base at V and 1 base at J, with 4 bases between the two ends. CDR3 sequence reads: CASSLEQNTEAFF. As DNA, the CDR3 is TGTGCCAGCAGCTTAGAACAGAACACTGAAGCTTTCTTT.

This clone was seen a handful of times. The chain employs TRBV28 and TRBJ1-6, with 7 positions matching TRBD1. Per the germline V gene, CDR1 is MDHEN and CDR2 is SYDVKM. The junction had 14 bases not matched to a gene; V was cut back by 8 bases and J by 7 bases. The CDR3 is made up of 16 amino acids. The CDR3 sequence is CASEGPRGQTNSPLHF. The CDR3, as DNA: TGTGCCAGCGAGGGGCCCAGGGGACAGACCAATTCACCCCTCCACTTT.

The DNA for the CDR3 is TGTGCCAGTAGTATAGGGGGGACGGGACAGGGATACCATGAGCAGTTCTTC. This gives the protein CASSIGGTGQGYHEQFF. The chain uses TRBV19 and TRBJ2-1; 9 bases align to TRBD1. CDR3 length: 17 amino acids. The V segment lost 1 base and the J segment 8 bases; nucleotides outside the gene matches: 12. Germline-derived CDR1 and CDR2 are LNHDA and SQIVND (reference sequence).

This chain links TRBV7-3 with TRBJ1-2; TRBD1 aligns across 8 bases. Germline V lookup: CDR1 SGHTA, CDR2 FQGTGA. CDR3 length: 15 residues. V dropped 0 bases and J dropped 7; count of bases not matched to a gene: 7. CDR3 sequence: CASSLTGQGATGYTF. CDR3 DNA sequence: TGTGCCAGCAGCTTAACGGGCCAGGGGGCGACTGGCTACACCTTC.

The chain joins TRBV5-1 to TRBJ2-1; 12 bases are shared with TRBD2. CDR3 length: 21 residues. Per germline, CDR1 SGHRS and CDR2 YFSETQ. The J segment lost 0 bases and the V segment lost 4 bases, leaving 17 bases of the junction unmatched. The CDR3 DNA reads TGCGCCAGCAGCACCGAGCTGGCTAGCGGGAGGGCGGCAAGCTCCTACAATGAGCAGTTCTTC. This codes for CASSTELASGRAASSYNEQFF.

The chain uses TRBV7-2 and TRBJ1-3, with D maybe TRBD1 (5 bases). The CDR3 totals 13 residues. The germline gives CDR1 SGHTA, CDR2 FQGNSA. Trimming took off 6 bases at V and 8 bases at J, with 14 bases between the two ends. CDR3 residues: CASSSGLGDTIYF. The CDR3 region has the DNA TGTGCCAGCAGTTCCGGGTTAGGGGACACCATATATTTT.

The chain recombines TRBV6-1 with TRBJ2-5; D is perhaps TRBD1 (6 bases). V was trimmed by 0 bases and J by 11 bases, leaving 19 bases between them. This CDR3 comprises 15 residues. The germline CDR1 and CDR2 sequences are MNHNS and SASEGT. In DNA, the CDR3 is TGTGCCAGCAGTGAAGCTCTCGCACAGGGCTGGGAGCAGTACTTC. The encoded protein is CASSEALAQGWEQYF.

This clone was seen once. This sequence joins TRBV10-1 and TRBJ2-7; no reliable D call. The V gene lost 4 bases and the J gene lost 2 bases, with 9 bases spanning the gap. Germline V gene lookup returns CDR1 WNHNN and CDR2 SYGVQD (reference sequence). The CDR3 sequence is 13 residues long. The CDR3 DNA reads as TGCGCCAGCAGTGCTAGGATGACCTACGAGCAGTACTTC. As protein: CASSARMTYEQYF.